Reported below is one T cell receptor (beta chain). Sequencing was performed with immunoSEQ multiplex PCR; in TCRdb, only in-frame clones are kept and a portion is missing. The sample includes approximately 170,000 clones, 75% to 90% of them seen just once. This CDR3 has 15 amino acids. CDR1 and CDR2 (germline): MGHDK, SYGVNS. Germline trimming cut 4 bases from V and 8 bases from J; bases unmatched to any gene: 8. The data belong to a study of blood T cell repertoires in COVID-19. Sequenced: PBMCs or T cells enriched from blood (not recorded which). The V and J genes are TRBV25-1 and TRBJ1-6; the match to TRBD1 covers 7 bases. The origin of this receptor is a young woman who had recovered from COVID-19. The CDR3 bases are TGTGCCAGCAGTGCCCTCGACAGGGACGATTCACCCCTCCACTTT. It yields the protein CASSALDRDDSPLHF.